Listed below are T cell receptor beta chains from one sample, sequenced in a study of T-cell memory formation after mild COVID-19. TCRdb itself ran the 5' RACE reads through MiXCR, one entry per CDR3 protein. The table has 250,000 to 400,000 distinct CDR3 sequences, approximately 15% seen once. Sequences were obtained from PBMCs or a T cell subset sorted from them (not recorded which). These receptors were obtained from a man younger than 35 who had mild COVID-19 (a few samples of this study predate the infection). Cell type and time point are not known. The CDR3 runs from the conserved cysteine through the conserved F or W. A D gene is named only where the DNA matches it firmly. A row's size may be missing; if present it is once, few, many or a size class.

. TRBJ2-5 14 TRBV7-2 . TGTGCCAGCGGCCGGCCGGGGCGAGGGGAGACCCAGTACTTC CASGRPGRGETQYF
many TRBJ2-3 17 TRBV5-1 TRBD2 TGCGCCAGCACCCGGCTTAGCGGGGGGGCCCTCACAGATACGCAGTATTTT CASTRLSGGALTDTQYF
. TRBJ2-7 15 TRBV5-1 TRBD1 TGCGCCAGCAGCTGGGACAGCCTATTCTCCTACGAGCAGTACTTC CASSWDSLFSYEQYF
few TRBJ1-6 16 TRBV11-2 . TGTGCCAGCAGCTTACCCGGGACCATCTATAATTCACCCCTCCACTTT CASSLPGTIYNSPLHF
. TRBJ2-7 17 TRBV7-9 TRBD2 TGTGCCAGCAGCCCCCATCCCGCGAGCGGGGGGGTCTACGAGCAGTACTTC CASSPHPASGGVYEQYF
few TRBJ2-1 14 TRBV9 TRBD2 TGTGCCAGCACTACTAGCGGGGTTGGAGATGAGCAGTTCTTC CASTTSGVGDEQFF
many TRBJ2-1 13 TRBV28 . TGTGCCAGCAGTCTCTGGGCCTACAATGAGCAGTTCTTC CASSLWAYNEQFF
few TRBJ2-5 15 TRBV5-1 . TGCGCCAGCAGCCTACCTTCGGACGCACAAGAGACCCAGTACTTC CASSLPSDAQETQYF
once TRBJ2-1 15 TRBV4-3 . TGCGCCAGCAGCGTTCTAGCAGGGAAGTCGAATGAGCAGTTCTTC CASSVLAGKSNEQFF
many TRBJ1-5 16 TRBV25-1 . TGTGCCAGCAGTGAAACGAACAGTTGGAGCAATCAGCCCCAGCATTTT CASSETNSWSNQPQHF
. TRBJ1-1 14 TRBV5-5 . TGTGCCAGCAGCTCTAGAGCCTTGAACACTGAAGCTTTCTTT CASSSRALNTEAFF
few TRBJ2-7 14 TRBV7-2 TRBD1 TGTGCCAGCAGCCCTCGACAGGGGGTAGGGGAGCAGTACTTC CASSPRQGVGEQYF
many TRBJ2-2 16 TRBV20-1 . TGCAGTGCTAGAGATCTCGGACAGCCAAACACCGGGGAGCTGTTTTTT CSARDLGQPNTGELFF
. TRBJ2-4 17 TRBV13 . TGTGCCAGCAGCTTAGGCGTTATAATCCACGCCAAAAACATTCAGTACTTC CASSLGVIIHAKNIQYF
. TRBJ2-5 15 TRBV4-3 TRBD1 TGCGCCAGCAGCCAAGGACAGGGGGTAGGAGAGACCCAGTACTTC CASSQGQGVGETQYF
. TRBJ1-4 14 TRBV30 . TGTGCCTGGAGTTTTAGTGGCGGAGGCGAAAAACTGTTTTTT CAWSFSGGGEKLFF
. TRBJ1-1 13 TRBV7-7 . TGTGCTAGCAGCTTAGAAAAGGACACTGAAGCTTTCTTT CASSLEKDTEAFF
. TRBJ2-5 13 TRBV20-1 . TGCAGTGCTAGTGGTGGGAGGTCGGAGACCCAGTACTTC CSASGGRSETQYF
few TRBJ1-5 16 TRBV23-1 . TGCGCCAGCGGGGGCAGCAAATCTAATAGCAATCAGCCCCAGCATTTT CASGGSKSNSNQPQHF
. TRBJ2-7 16 TRBV7-9 TRBD1 TGTGCCAGCATCCCCCTCCCCGGGACAGGGGAGGGCGAGCAGTACTTC CASIPLPGTGEGEQYF
few TRBJ2-2 16 TRBV7-2 . TGTGCCAGCAGCCCCCCCCTTCGATTCTACACCGGGGAGCTGTTTTTT CASSPPLRFYTGELFF
. TRBJ2-3 16 TRBV10-3 TRBD2 TGTGCCGTTCAGGAACCGACTAGCGGGGGGGCAAATACGCAGTATTTT CAVQEPTSGGANTQYF
many TRBJ1-2 15 TRBV3-1 . TGTGCCAGCAGCCACCGTTTTAAGGGGGACTATGGCTACACCTTC CASSHRFKGDYGYTF
. TRBJ1-1 12 TRBV6-2/TRBV6-3 . TGTGCCAGCAGTTTACATGCAGTTGAAGCTTTCTTT CASSLHAVEAFF
. TRBJ1-4 15 TRBV5-1 . TGCGCCAGCGGGTCGGGAGGCTCAACTAATGAAAAACTGTTTTTT CASGSGGSTNEKLFF
few TRBJ2-5 18 TRBV5-4 TRBD1 TGTGCCAGCAGCTTGGGGTTGTCGGGCACAGGGGACCAAGAGACCCAGTACTTC CASSLGLSGTGDQETQYF
. TRBJ1-2 13 TRBV27 TRBD1 TGTGCCAGCAAACCGGGACAGGGGTATGGCTACACCTTC CASKPGQGYGYTF
few TRBJ2-3 14 TRBV20-1 . TGCAGTGCTAGCAGGCGCGGCAGCACAGATACGCAGTATTTT CSASRRGSTDTQYF
few TRBJ2-5 20 TRBV23-1 TRBD2 TGCGCCAGCAACTCGGGCTCCTCGAGAGGGGGACTAGCTACAAGGGGGACCCAGTACTTC CASNSGSSRGGLATRGTQYF
. TRBJ1-6 13 TRBV7-2 TRBD1 TGTGCCAGCAGAACAGGGGGCGGTTCACCCCTCCACTTT CASRTGGGSPLHF
. TRBJ2-3 15 TRBV5-1 . TGCGCCAGCAGCGGCATGGTCGGGGGCGGAGATACGCAGTATTTT CASSGMVGGGDTQYF
few TRBJ2-1 14 TRBV2 TRBD2 TGTGCCAGCAGTGACCTAGCGGGTGTCAATGAGCAGTTCTTC CASSDLAGVNEQFF
. TRBJ1-4 14 TRBV6-6 . TGTGCCAGCAGTTACGGGCGATCTAATGAAAAACTGTTTTTT CASSYGRSNEKLFF
. TRBJ2-5 14 TRBV5-1 . TGCGCCAGCACCTCGGCCAGCATCCAAGAGACCCAGTACTTC CASTSASIQETQYF